This TCR beta chain is drawn from a study of blood T cells in healthy people across ages. Regarding this clonotype: An end of the junction differs from the germline gene, which may be a read error.

The CDR3 runs to 15 residues. Germline assignment: CDR1 SGHKS and CDR2 YYEKEE (reference sequence). A second 7 to 11 cycle PCR used barcoded and J-beta primers. TCRdb fed the 5' RACE reads into MiXCR, producing one record per CDR3 protein. The data contain roughly 1,500,000 distinct CDR3 sequences, roughly 40% of them singletons. The receptor was isolated from a woman between 18 and 30 years old in good health. Sample: blood. V gene TRBV5-5 combines with J gene TRBJ2-3; no clear D gene. CDR3 in amino acids: CACSLVGRGTDTQYF. The CDR3 coding sequence is TGTGCCTGCAGCTTGGTGGGTAGAGGCACAGATACGCAGTATTTT.